The sequence of this T cell receptor (beta chain) was determined in a study of blood T cell repertoires in COVID-19 (dated by TCRdb to 2018 to 2020). Turning to the overall study: Collaborator samples came from the United States, Italy and Spain and covered acute and convalescent phases of COVID-19. The prospective study material was composed of cDNA or gDNA derived from T cells, B-cell-depleted T cells, or PBMCs. The dataset comprised deeply sampled blood TCRbeta repertoires from subjects exposed to, actively infected with, or recovered from COVID-19. The repertoires were released in a freely available public database intended as a resource for research on the immune response to SARS-CoV-2. Samples came from the ongoing ImmuneRACE study (first 160 participants) plus 1,254 subjects from 6 global collaborators. Nearly every sample came with metadata listing a de-identified subject ID, COVID-19 status, age in years and sex. Where available, HLA class I and class II types were obtained from metadata supplied by the sample provider rather than from assay-based typing. Broad study findings and their caveats: Clinical and demographic metadata were provided uncurated, with the amount varying by source and participant.

According to the germline V gene, CDR1 reads SGHRS and CDR2 reads YFSETQ. Including cysteine and phenylalanine, the CDR3 has 14 amino acids. Only the CDR3 DNA stays, 42 bases, in frame from base 1. The junction carries 10 bases between V and J, which are trimmed by 0 bases and 4 bases respectively. With respect to this clone: The target of this receptor is not known. No much larger clone exists at a distance of one base, and base qualities are not known.

The collaborating institutions used their own protocols to collect whole blood in K2EDTA tubes. Collaborator samples were shipped for TCRbeta analysis as frozen whole blood, isolated PBMCs, or DNA extracted from either sample type. TCRbeta CDR3 regions were amplified from genomic DNA using the immunoSEQ Assay, a bias-controlled multiplex PCR. The authors' analysis ran thus. The number of nucleated cells in each sample was estimated by amplification of reference gene primers within the assay. Sequence reads were collapsed and filtered to measure the absolute abundance of every unique TCRbeta CDR3 rearrangement. For each sample, productive Simpson clonality was calculated by taking the square root of Simpson's diversity index across productive rearrangements. In TCRdb, the immuneACCESS table is reduced to in-frame sequences with V and J assigned. These tables do not hold every clone; where another copy was compared, an unresolved V gene accounts for under half, and the others remain unexplained. From that table come the V and J calls and clone size; the DNA was used to work out D and trimming. The sample table shows about 49,000 clones, and roughly 80% are seen once. In total, the top ten clones hold less than 3% of the sample.

The chain was built from TRBV5-1 and TRBJ2-5; the D region possibly corresponds to TRBD2 (7 bases align). The sample was peripheral blood. The sequence was collected from a woman in her fifties or sixties with acute or convalescent COVID-19. The CDR3 is CASSLEGGGETQYF. In nucleotide form, the sequence is TGCGCCAGCAGCTTGGAGGGGGGGGGAGAGACCCAGTACTTC.